The sequence of this T cell receptor (beta chain) was determined in a study of regulatory T cells in long-lasting Graves disease. Findings of the study overall: With persistent disease, TRBV28, TRBJ1-2 and TRBJ2-5 were the favored segments. For persistent Graves' patients, TCR diversity was lower than for newly diagnosed ones.

After removal of 6 bases from V and 1 base from J, the junction contained 6 bases not matched to a gene. The CDR3 loop spans 16 amino acids. Germline V gene data show CDR1 as DFQATT and CDR2 as SNEGSKA (reference sequence). To make TCR beta libraries, researchers used iRepertoire HTBI primers and Arm-PCR of CDR3 regions. TCRdb re-derived calls from the multiplex PCR reads in MiXCR, one entry per CDR3 protein. The sample holds about 520,000 distinct CDR3 sequences; 9.5% to 15% are singletons and the top ten take about 8.9%. Time point meaning: newly diagnosed GD, antithyroid drugs for less than 3 months. The TCR library was made from RNA that had been extracted from PBMCs in TRIzol. Ten or more counts support this clonotype. Antigen unknown. The sample was also linked to a second study, of T cells in Graves' hyperthyroidism and ophthalmopathy. That work states: The HTBI primer set drove a first-round RT-PCR of the TCR CDR3.

This material consisted of peripheral blood mononuclear cells (PBMCs), taken at new diagnosis, from a patient treated with antithyroid drugs. V usage is TRBV20-1 and J usage is TRBJ2-1, with TRBD2 matching 13 bases. The origin of this receptor is a woman under 40 with Graves disease. The CDR3 reads CSARTLAGGSYNEQFF. The CDR3 nucleotides read TGCAGTGCACGCACACTAGCGGGAGGGTCCTACAATGAGCAGTTCTTC.